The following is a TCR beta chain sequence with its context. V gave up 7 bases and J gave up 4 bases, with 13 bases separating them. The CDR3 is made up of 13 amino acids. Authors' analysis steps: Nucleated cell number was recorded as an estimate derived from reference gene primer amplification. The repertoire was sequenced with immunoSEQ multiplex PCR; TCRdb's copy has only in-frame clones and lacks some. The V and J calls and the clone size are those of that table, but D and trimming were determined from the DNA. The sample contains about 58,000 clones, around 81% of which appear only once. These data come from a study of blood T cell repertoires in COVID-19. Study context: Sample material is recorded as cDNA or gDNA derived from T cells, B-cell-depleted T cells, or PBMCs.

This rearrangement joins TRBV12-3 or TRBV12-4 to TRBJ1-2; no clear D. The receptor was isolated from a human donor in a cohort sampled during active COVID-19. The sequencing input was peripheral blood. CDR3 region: CASTIRESYGYTF. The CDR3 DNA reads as TGTGCCAGCACCATCCGGGAGAGCTATGGCTACACCTTC.